This T cell receptor (beta chain) was sequenced during a study of CD8+ T cells in alopecia areata. The CDR3 runs to 10 residues. V was trimmed by 6 bases and J by 5 bases, leaving 7 bases between them. Germline V lookup: CDR1 DFQATT, CDR2 SNEGSKA (reference sequence). This clone was seen only a few times. Extracted RNA was reverse transcribed, and the resulting cDNA served as sequencing template. Clones were sequenced by immunoSEQ multiplex PCR, and TCRdb holds only the in-frame ones, with some missing. The table has about 210,000 clones, roughly 40% seen once. Treatment noted: oral pan-JAK inhibitor, 5-10 mg twice daily.

The sample in question was CD4+ T cells sorted from blood, obtained at approximately week 37, from a patient treated with tofacitinib. The chain employs TRBV20-1 and TRBJ1-1; D unclear. The sequence was obtained from a human donor with alopecia areata. In DNA form, the CDR3 reads TGCAGTGCCCGTTGGACTGAAGCTTTCTTT. Encoded protein: CSARWTEAFF.